This entry concerns a single T cell receptor beta chain. These data come from a study of technical replicates of blood from a few donors. Repertoires were generated with immunoSEQ multiplex PCR, while TCRdb's copy carries only in-frame clones and drops some. The sample shows more than 90,000 clones, nearly 96% of them seen only once. This sequence originates from a human donor in good health. The sequenced sample was T cells isolated from PBMCs.

The CDR3 DNA reads as TGCAGCGTCTCCGAGGGCCTGAACACTGAAGCTTTCTTT. Its translation is CSVSEGLNTEAFF. This sequence joins TRBV29-1 and TRBJ1-1, with D unresolved. Germline CDR1 SQVTM, CDR2 ANQGSEA. Trimming removed 6 bases from V and 0 bases from J, with 11 bases in between. The CDR3 consists of 13 residues. The full variable domain, in which reference TRBV29-1 and TRBJ1-1 provide the parts outside the CDR3, is SAVISQKPSRDICQRGTSLTIQCQVDSQVTMMFWYRQQPGQSLTLIATANQGSEATYESGFVIDKFPISRPNLTFSTLTVSNMSPEDSSIYLCSVSEGLNTEAFFGQGTRLTVV.